One T cell receptor beta chain is described in this entry. What it binds is unknown. This record belongs to a study of cytomegalovirus exposure and HLA in healthy donors. V dropped 3 bases and J dropped 4 bases, with 20 bases sitting between them. Germline V lookup: CDR1 MNHEY, CDR2 SMNVEV (reference sequence). The CDR3 extends over 17 amino acids. In the PCR, 60 Vbeta and 13 Jbeta primers were used. Here immunoSEQ multiplex PCR was the method, and the copy in TCRdb shows in-frame clones only, minus some. Of about 130,000 clones in the sample, roughly 88% were seen once. General study findings and limits: Presence/absence analysis assumed near-uniform sequencing depth across donors. Investigators reported about 160 TCR beta chains as tied to cytomegalovirus.

The clonotype originates from a boy aged 10-17 years in good health and CMV-seronegative. The chain recombines TRBV27 with TRBJ2-3, with D perhaps TRBD1 (6 bases). The sample taken for sequencing was PBMCs. CDR3: CASSLGRAGAISDTQYF. The CDR3 coding sequence is TGTGCCAGCAGTTTGGGGCGGGCAGGGGCTATCTCAGATACGCAGTATTTT.